This T cell receptor beta chain was recovered during a study of regulatory dendritic cells for organ transplantation. Data came from immunoSEQ multiplex PCR; TCRdb stores just in-frame clones and leaves some out. The table lists over 9,000 clones, more than 55% of them singletons. The table lists this clone with a count of one. Its antigen is as yet unknown. The CDR3 loop spans 21 amino acids. Broader study findings: Memory CD8+ clonal expansion seemed more limited with regulatory than mature dendritic cells. Considerable individual heterogeneity was seen in alloreactive memory CD8+ T cells.

The sample was memory CD8+ T cells from blood. Stated subset: CD45RO+ memory T cells. The TCR sequence derives from a human donor in good health. The chain combines TRBV21-1 with TRBJ1-2. TRBV21-1 is given as a pseudogene. CDR3 DNA: TGTGCCAGCCGATGTCCCGTTTATCGAACTGAAGTCGGGGGCTCGGACTATGGCTACACCTTC. As protein: CASRCPVYRTEVGGSDYGYTF.